One and the same sample provided the 30 T cell receptor beta chains below, sequenced in a study of T cells expressing NK-cell markers (dated by TCRdb to between 2020 and 2021). Library creation used 5' RACE. Sequenced using an Illumina HiSeq 2000. The reads went through TCRdb reprocessing, and each CDR3 protein sequence gets one entry with no DNA. This sample's listing comprises under 600,000 distinct CDR3 sequences. The ten largest make up about 1.5% of the sample. Sequencing was done on a sample of blood T cells: a sorted CD56 or NKG2C T cell subset, CD4+ or CD8+ T cells, or bulk PBMC T cells (not recorded which). These receptors were obtained from a woman aged 45-59 years in good health. Donor details come from another sample of the same person, matched by shared clones.

The chain uses TRBV5-1 and TRBJ2-2; TCRdb's D gene call, TRBD1, goes unchecked for lack of DNA. There are 16 residues in the CDR3. Germline CDR1 is SGHRS and CDR2 is YFSETQ. CDR3 amino acids: CASSLRPGQGSGELFF.

This chain links TRBV7-3 with TRBJ2-3; there is no DNA to check the TCRdb D call of TRBD2. The CDR3 consists of 17 residues. Germline CDR1 and CDR2: SGHTA and FQGTGA. The CDR3 loop is CASSRGLAGPSTDTQYF.

V and J are TRBV29-1 and TRBJ1-5. CDR1 is SQVTM, CDR2 ANQGSEA, per germline. This CDR3 is 13 amino acids long. CDR3 loop: CSVASGLQQPQHF.

The chain uses TRBV3-1 and TRBJ2-1. Germline lookup yields CDR1 LGHDT and CDR2 YNNKEL (reference sequence). The CDR3 has 14 residues. CDR3: CASSQGLLNNEQFF.

This chain joins TRBV28 and TRBJ1-2; absent DNA, TCRdb's TRBD1 call cannot be checked. The length of the CDR3 is 13 residues. Germline-derived CDR1 and CDR2 are MDHEN and SYDVKM. The CDR3 is CASRVGTGGGYTF.

The chain has TRBV5-1 and TRBJ1-2. The CDR3 has 14 residues. Per the germline V gene, CDR1 is SGHRS and CDR2 is YFSETQ. The CDR3 loop reads CASSREKGSYGYTF.

The V call is TRBV24-1, the J call TRBJ2-3. This CDR3 comprises 15 residues. CDR1 is KGHDR and CDR2 is SFDVKD in the germline V gene. The CDR3 loop is CATSDFAGDTDTQYF.

The chain joins TRBV3-1 to TRBJ2-5; TCRdb's D call, TRBD2, is unchecked because there is no DNA. There are 14 residues in the CDR3. Germline values: CDR1 LGHDT, CDR2 YNNKEL (reference sequence). The CDR3 is CASTRSGREGTQYF.

The genes are TRBV18 and TRBJ2-1; the TCRdb D gene call, TRBD2, has no DNA to confirm it. CDR3 size: 12 residues. The V gene's germline CDR1 is KGHSH and CDR2 LQKENI. The CDR3 loop reads CASSSTSNEQFF.

The chain carries TRBV10-2 and TRBJ1-6. Germline V gene lookup returns CDR1 WSHSY and CDR2 SAAADI. The CDR3 sequence is 17 residues long. This CDR3 reads CASRDRTETLTNSPLHF.

The chain employs TRBV19 and TRBJ2-1; TCRdb proposes TRBD2, but this gene call is untestable without DNA. Germline V gives CDR1 LNHDA, CDR2 SQIVND (reference sequence). This CDR3 is built from 23 residues. CDR3 sequence: CASSMVGTSGRDAIPYVLNEQFF.

The rearrangement links TRBV4-1 to TRBJ2-5. The CDR3 extends over 15 amino acids. Looked up from germline, CDR1 is MGHRA and CDR2 is YSYEKL. CDR3 region: CASSRSTWVGETQYF.

This chain connects TRBV4-1 to TRBJ2-5. In germline, CDR1 is MGHRA, CDR2 YSYEKL. This CDR3 is 13 amino acids long. The CDR3 sequence: CASSQGLPETQYF.

The chain is built from TRBV20-1 and TRBJ1-1; TCRdb's D gene call, TRBD1, goes unchecked for lack of DNA. CDR3 length: 17 residues. Germline loops: CDR1 DFQATT, CDR2 SNEGSKA (reference sequence). The CDR3 protein is CSAPVMGTGLSDAQAFF.

The chain joins TRBV6-5 to TRBJ1-1. The CDR3 is 13 amino acids. Germline-derived CDR1 and CDR2 are MNHEY and SVGAGI. CDR3 sequence: CASSAFRGTEAFF.

CDR3: CASSLLGVRINEQFF. The chain links TRBV11-2 to TRBJ2-1; the D call from TCRdb, TRBD1, cannot be confirmed without DNA. The V gene's germline CDR1 is SGHAT and CDR2 FQNNGV. The CDR3 contains 15 residues.

The chain uses TRBV10-3 and TRBJ1-1. Germline V gene data show CDR1 as ENHRY and CDR2 as SYGVKD. This CDR3 comprises 14 residues. CDR3 protein: CAINSNLGPTEAFF.

The chain has TRBV5-6 and TRBJ2-1; TCRdb designates TRBD2, a call that cannot be tested without DNA. Germline lookup yields CDR1 SGHDT and CDR2 YYEEEE. This CDR3 has 17 amino acids. CDR3: CASSLLGTSGYYNEQFF.

This chain uses TRBV11-3 with TRBJ1-2; TCRdb calls TRBD1, which cannot be checked without DNA. Germline loops: CDR1 SGHNT, CDR2 YENEEA. The CDR3 is made up of 16 amino acids. This chain's CDR3 is CASSRPTGNFNYGYTF.

The chain couples TRBV5-6 to TRBJ2-2; there is no DNA to check the TCRdb D call of TRBD2. CDR1 and CDR2 (germline): SGHDT, YYEEEE. CDR3 size: 17 residues. The CDR3 sequence is CASSLGPAQGLTGELFF.

V and J are TRBV12-3 or TRBV12-4 and TRBJ1-2; TCRdb's D call of TRBD1 is untestable without DNA. The CDR3 length is 12 residues. CDR3 residues: CASSLPGGGYTF.

V is TRBV11-1 and J is TRBJ2-6. From germline, CDR1 is SGHAT and CDR2 FQDESV (reference sequence). This CDR3 comprises 13 residues. The CDR3 loop is CASSWPGANVLTF.

The CDR3: CASSRRFTSGYTF. The rearrangement uses TRBV6-2 or TRBV6-3 and TRBJ1-2. CDR3 length equals 13 residues. Germline V gives CDR1 MNHEY, CDR2 SVGEGT.

This sequence joins TRBV2 and TRBJ1-5; TCRdb names TRBD1, which stays unverified in the absence of DNA. Germline CDR1 reads SNHLY; CDR2 reads FYNNEI. The CDR3 contains 14 residues. The CDR3 loop is CASRYRDPYQPQHF.

The V and J genes are TRBV20-1 and TRBJ2-7; TCRdb calls TRBD1, which cannot be checked without DNA. The germline gives CDR1 DFQATT, CDR2 SNEGSKA (reference sequence). There are 12 residues in the CDR3. The CDR3 is CSALGQGTEQYF.

The chain uses TRBV7-2 and TRBJ2-1; TCRdb picks TRBD1, but there is no DNA to check that call. CDR1 and CDR2 from the germline V gene are SGHTA and FQGNSA. This CDR3 is 14 amino acids long. CDR3: CASSPGQGMDEQFF.

The chain joins TRBV5-1 to TRBJ2-1; checking the TCRdb D call of TRBD2 is not possible without DNA. From germline, CDR1 is SGHRS and CDR2 YFSETQ. This CDR3 has 12 amino acids. The CDR3 sequence: CASMRESFEQFF. Full variable domain (outside the CDR3, taken from reference TRBV5-1 and TRBJ2-1): KAGVTQTPRYLIKTRGQQVTLSCSPISGHRSVSWYQQTPGQGLQFLFEYFSETQRNKGNFPGRFSGRQFSNSRSEMNVSTLELGDSALYLCASMRESFEQFFGPGTRLTVL.

This chain connects TRBV5-6 to TRBJ1-5. The germline CDR1 and CDR2 sequences are SGHDT and YYEEEE. This CDR3 spans 16 amino acids. CDR3 sequence reads: CASSLFVGSSNQPQHF. Supplemented by reference TRBV5-6 and TRBJ1-5, the full variable domain reads DAGVTQSPTHLIKTRGQQVTLRCSPKSGHDTVSWYQQALGQGPQFIFQYYEEEERQRGNFPDRFSGHQFPNYSSELNVNALLLGDSALYLCASSLFVGSSNQPQHFGDGTRLSIL.

The V call is TRBV7-2, the J call TRBJ2-1; as DNA is missing, the TRBD1 call by TCRdb cannot be tested. CDR1 SGHTA and CDR2 FQGNSA come from the germline V gene. The CDR3 is 15 residues long. This chain's CDR3 is CASSLAPGAADEQFF.

The chain employs TRBV7-8 and TRBJ2-3; lacking DNA, the TRBD1 call made by TCRdb goes unchecked. This CDR3 region has 17 residues. Per the germline V gene, CDR1 is SGHVS and CDR2 is FQNEAQ. The CDR3 sequence is CASSLVGQGMIADTQYF.